This TCR beta chain was sequenced during a study of blood T cell repertoires in COVID-19. Per the original data handling: Amplifying reference gene primers gave estimates of nucleated cell counts. This table comes from immunoSEQ multiplex PCR, and its TCRdb copy is limited to in-frame clones, with some not included. For V, J and clone size, that table is used; D and trimming come from the DNA. The data hold around 160,000 clones, with more than 75% observed a single time. The TCR originated in an elderly man with acute or convalescent COVID-19. The sequencing input was peripheral blood.

The CDR3 region is CASTARTGNSPLHF. The CDR3 coding sequence is TGTGCCAGTACGGCCCGGACGGGGAATTCACCCCTCCACTTT. J is TRBJ1-6 and V is TRBV19; no clear D. V lost 7 bases and J lost 7, with 14 bases in between. Germline V CDR1 and CDR2: LNHDA, SQIVND (reference sequence). This CDR3 is built from 14 residues.